The 31 T cell receptor beta chains listed next were all sequenced from one sample in a study of blood T cell repertoires in COVID-19. Some clones are missing from TCRdb's copy, which holds only in-frame ones; the method was immunoSEQ multiplex PCR. The profile shows around 270,000 clones, around 86% of them singletons. The sample taken for sequencing was peripheral blood. The receptors originated from a woman aged 55-70 years with COVID-19, enrolled during active disease.

The V call is TRBV5-1, the J call TRBJ2-5; D uncertain. The V gene lost 0 bases and the J gene lost 2 bases, with 5 bases spanning the gap. The CDR3 is made up of 13 amino acids. Germline CDR1 SGHRS, CDR2 YFSETQ. CDR3 loop: CASSLELQETQYF. CDR3 sequence (DNA): TGCGCCAGCAGCTTGGAACTACAAGAGACCCAGTACTTC. The full variable domain, rest sourced from reference TRBV5-1 and TRBJ2-5, is KAGVTQTPRYLIKTRGQQVTLSCSPISGHRSVSWYQQTPGQGLQFLFEYFSETQRNKGNFPGRFSGRQFSNSRSEMNVSTLELGDSALYLCASSLELQETQYFGPGTRLLVL.

V gene TRBV28 combines with J gene TRBJ1-4, with 8 bases aligning to TRBD1. This CDR3 is 14 amino acids long. Per germline, CDR1 MDHEN and CDR2 SYDVKM. V gave up 8 bases and J gave up 7 bases; unmatched junction bases: 9. The CDR3, as DNA: TGTGCCAGCTCCAACAGGGGGACCGTTGAAAAACTGTTTTTT. It specifies CASSNRGTVEKLFF.

Points on this clone: At one of its ends the junction is not consistent with the germline gene, which may arise from a read error. This chain joins TRBV7-2 and TRBJ2-5, with TRBD2 identical over 10 bases. The CDR3 covers 13 residues. Germline V CDR1 and CDR2: SGHTA, FQGNSA. The CDR3 loop reads CASSLAGVETQYF. CDR3 bases: TGTGCCAGCAGCCTAGCGGGAGTAGAGACCCAGTACTTC.

This clone was seen a single time. The rearrangement joins TRBV19 to TRBJ2-1; the match to TRBD1 covers 10 bases. The germline V gene has CDR1 LNHDA and CDR2 SQIVND (reference sequence). This CDR3 is built from 14 residues. Trimming at V came to 3 bases and at J to 8 bases, leaving 4 bases not matched to a gene. The CDR3 nucleotides read TGTGCCAGTAGTATCCGGGACAGGGGTCATGAGCAGTTCTTC. Translating gives CASSIRDRGHEQFF.

The table lists this clone with a few counts. DNA of the CDR3: TGTGCCAGTAGGAAACTGCTCTCTGGAAACACCATATATTTT. Protein product: CASRKLLSGNTIYF. The chain combines TRBV19 with TRBJ1-3; no firm D call. From germline, CDR1 is LNHDA and CDR2 SQIVND (reference sequence). The germline V and J ends were trimmed by 6 bases and 0 bases, with 9 bases remaining between them. The CDR3 is made up of 14 amino acids.

The rearrangement joins TRBV27 to TRBJ2-2; 11 bases fit TRBD1. The germline gives CDR1 MNHEY, CDR2 SMNVEV (reference sequence). With 4 bases clipped from V and 0 bases from J, the junction kept 7 bases outside the gene matches. The CDR3 has 18 amino acids. The CDR3 nucleotides read TGTGCCAGCAGTTCATCGCCGGGACAGGGGGCGAACACCGGGGAGCTGTTTTTT. Its translation is CASSSSPGQGANTGELFF.

This chain connects TRBV19 to TRBJ2-1; 11 nucleotides match TRBD2. V lost 3 bases to trimming and J lost 5 bases; unmatched junction nucleotides: 3. The CDR3 length is 15 residues. In germline, CDR1 is LNHDA, CDR2 SQIVND (reference sequence). As DNA, the CDR3 is TGTGCCAGTAGTATCGGACTAGCGGGTAACAATGAGCAGTTCTTC. Translated: CASSIGLAGNNEQFF.

V is TRBV18 and J is TRBJ2-7, with TRBD2 matching over 9 bases. Germline V lookup: CDR1 KGHSH, CDR2 LQKENI. V shed 3 bases, J shed 2 bases, and the junction held 8 bases outside the gene matches. The CDR3 loop spans 16 amino acids. The CDR3 sequence is CASSPGSGSRPYEQYF. In nucleotides, the CDR3 is TGTGCCAGCTCACCGGGTAGCGGGAGCAGGCCCTACGAGCAGTACTTC.

This clone has just a few counts. The junction differs from germline at one of its ends, possibly a read error. V and J are TRBV7-2 and TRBJ2-4; maybe TRBD2 (5 bases). There are 12 residues in the CDR3. The V gene's germline CDR1 is SGHTA and CDR2 FQGNSA. CDR3 sequence reads: CASSLVAGLLNF. In DNA, the CDR3 is TGTGCCAGCAGCTTAGTCGCAGGACTCCTAAACTTC.

V usage is TRBV18 and J usage is TRBJ1-1; D unresolved. The CDR3 covers 15 residues. CDR1 and CDR2 from the germline V gene are KGHSH and LQKENI. V was trimmed by 1 base and J by 1 base, leaving 10 bases between them. In DNA form, the CDR3 reads TGTGCCAGCTCACCACTCGGCAGGCAGAACACTGAAGCTTTCTTT. Protein: CASSPLGRQNTEAFF.

This clone appeared a few times. The chain couples TRBV24-1 to TRBJ2-2, with 10 bases that match TRBD2. The junction had 9 bases not matched to a gene; V was cut back by 9 bases and J by 6 bases. Germline CDR1 is KGHDR and CDR2 is SFDVKD. The CDR3 is made up of 15 amino acids. The CDR3 loop reads CATLIGTSVPGELFF. CDR3 coding DNA: TGTGCCACCCTAATCGGGACTAGCGTCCCCGGGGAGCTGTTTTTT.

The chain carries TRBV9 and TRBJ2-3, with 10 bases lining up with TRBD2. This CDR3 is built from 17 residues. Per germline, CDR1 SGDLS and CDR2 YYNGEE. Germline trimming cut 0 bases from V and 5 bases from J; bases unmatched to any gene: 9. The CDR3 nucleotides are TGTGCCAGCAGCGTAGTCCTAGCGGGAGAAGGGGGAGATACGCAGTATTTT. This encodes CASSVVLAGEGGDTQYF.

This chain joins TRBV5-6 and TRBJ2-7, with 7 bases aligning to TRBD1. Germline V gene data show CDR1 as SGHDT and CDR2 as YYEEEE. Unmatched junction bases numbered 4, after V lost 4 bases and J lost 3 bases. CDR3 size: 13 residues. DNA of the CDR3: TGTGCCAGCAGCACCCGACAGGGCTACGAGCAGTACTTC. Translated, it gives CASSTRQGYEQYF.

This clone was detected a few times. This chain uses TRBV4-3 with TRBJ2-7, with D perhaps TRBD1 (6 bases). CDR1 and CDR2 from the germline V gene are LGHNA and YSLEER. The CDR3 runs to 13 residues. Trimming cost V 2 bases and J 6 bases, with 11 bases left between them. CDR3 loop: CASSQQGFGEQYF. The CDR3 region has the DNA TGCGCCAGCAGCCAACAGGGGTTTGGCGAGCAGTACTTC.

The J gene is TRBJ2-1, the V gene TRBV6-6; possible D gene TRBD1, 6 bases. Between the trimmed V and J ends, which lost 0 bases and 7 bases, there was a span of 13 bases. The CDR3 loop spans 15 amino acids. Looked up from germline, CDR1 is MNHNY and CDR2 is SVGAGI (reference sequence). In DNA, the CDR3 is TGTGCCAGCAGTTACTCTACAGGGAGTGGGAATGAGCAGTTCTTC. This encodes CASSYSTGSGNEQFF.

The rearrangement joins TRBV5-1 to TRBJ2-5, with a possible D match to TRBD2 (5 bases). With 4 bases removed from V and 5 bases from J, the gap between germline ends came to 21 bases. CDR3 size: 16 residues. CDR1 is SGHRS and CDR2 is YFSETQ in the germline V gene. Written as DNA, the CDR3 is TGCGCCAGCAGCCTACGGACTCGCGCGGCCGGGGAGACCCAGTACTTC. The encoded protein is CASSLRTRAAGETQYF.

V usage is TRBV14 and J usage is TRBJ2-1; a weak D match, TRBD1 (6 bases). This CDR3 contains 15 residues. Germline V CDR1 and CDR2: SGHDN, FVKESK. Trimming stripped 0 bases from V and 5 bases from J, with 11 bases between. The CDR3 sequence: CASSQDVGAHNEQFF. For the CDR3, the DNA is TGTGCCAGCAGCCAAGATGTGGGGGCTCACAATGAGCAGTTCTTC. Drawing the rest from reference TRBV14 and TRBJ2-1, the complete variable domain is EAGVTQFPSHSVIEKGQTVTLRCDPISGHDNLYWYRRVMGKEIKFLLHFVKESKQDESGMPNNRFLAERTGGTYSTLKVQPAELEDSGVYFCASSQDVGAHNEQFFGPGTRLTVL.

The gene calls are TRBV4-1 and TRBJ1-3; D ambiguous. Trimming left V 0 bases short and J 2 bases short, with 17 bases between. Germline assignment: CDR1 MGHRA and CDR2 YSYEKL. The CDR3 has 18 residues. The CDR3 loop is CASSQDLGPRLAGNTIYF. CDR3 sequence (DNA): TGCGCCAGCAGCCAAGATCTGGGTCCTAGGTTAGCTGGAAACACCATATATTTT.

This clone was seen a few times. The chain uses TRBV4-1 and TRBJ1-3; no reliable D call. Germline V CDR1 and CDR2: MGHRA, YSYEKL. V lost 0 bases to trimming and J lost 0 bases, with 21 bases between them. This CDR3 region has 20 residues. The CDR3: CASSQEFSWWATSSGNTIYF. In nucleotides, the CDR3 is TGCGCCAGCAGCCAAGAATTCTCGTGGTGGGCCACCAGCTCTGGAAACACCATATATTTT.

Written as DNA, the CDR3 is TGTGCCAGCAGTCAGGCGACAGATACGCAGTATTTT. Amino acids: CASSQATDTQYF. V usage is TRBV6-5 and J usage is TRBJ2-3; D is unclear. CDR1 is MNHEY, CDR2 SVGAGI, per germline. With 5 bases removed from V and 3 bases from J, the gap between germline ends came to 6 bases. CDR3 length: 12 residues.

CDR3 amino acids: CASSREYEQYF. CDR3 DNA sequence: TGTGCCAGCAGCCGGGAGTACGAGCAGTACTTC. This chain uses TRBV7-9 with TRBJ2-7, with D perhaps TRBD2 (6 bases). This CDR3 region has 11 residues. V gave up 5 bases and J gave up 4 bases, with 6 bases separating them. CDR1 and CDR2 (germline): SEHNR, FQNEAQ (reference sequence).

This clone occurred a few times. The chain recombines TRBV7-9 with TRBJ1-2, with TRBD1 identical over 7 bases. The ends lost 0 bases at V and 6 bases at J; junction bases unmatched: 1. This CDR3 has 13 amino acids. CDR1 and CDR2 (germline): SEHNR, FQNEAQ (reference sequence). The DNA for the CDR3 is TGTGCCAGCAGCTTAGCAAGGGGGCATGGCTACACCTTC. This encodes CASSLARGHGYTF.

V is TRBV20-1 and J is TRBJ2-5; 7 positions agree with TRBD2. CDR3 length: 14 residues. Germline loops: CDR1 DFQATT, CDR2 SNEGSKA (reference sequence). The junction had 5 bases not matched to a gene; V was cut back by 3 bases and J by 1 base. CDR3 region: CSASPGGAQETQYF. CDR3 bases: TGCAGTGCTAGTCCGGGGGGAGCCCAAGAGACCCAGTACTTC.

J is TRBJ2-1 and V is TRBV11-2, with TRBD2 identical over 14 bases. V lost 3 bases, J lost 6 bases, and 4 bases stayed unmatched. This CDR3 has 16 amino acids. Germline V gene data show CDR1 as SGHAT and CDR2 as FQNNGV. Here the CDR3 reads CASSFTGLAGANEQFF. The DNA of the CDR3 is TGTGCCAGCAGCTTCACGGGACTAGCGGGGGCCAATGAGCAGTTCTTC.

V gene TRBV6-5 combines with J gene TRBJ1-2; TRBD1 might be the D (6 bases). The ends were cut back, 2 bases at V and 8 bases at J, with 18 bases in the middle. CDR1 and CDR2 (germline): MNHEY, SVGAGI. The CDR3 runs 15 residues. The CDR3 sequence is CASSYQDTGPGGYTF. The CDR3 DNA reads as TGTGCCAGCAGTTACCAAGATACAGGGCCCGGGGGCTACACCTTC.

The V gene is TRBV24-1, the J gene TRBJ2-7; TRBD1 might be the D (7 bases). The CDR3 is made up of 16 amino acids. Between the trimmed V and J ends, which lost 3 bases and 5 bases, there was a span of 19 bases. Germline V CDR1 and CDR2: KGHDR, SFDVKD. The DNA of the CDR3 is TGTGCCACCAGTGATCCCTCGACAGGGAGCGGGCACGAGCAGTACTTC. This encodes CATSDPSTGSGHEQYF.

The chain carries TRBV7-8 and TRBJ2-5; 9 bases are a match to TRBD2. Losses at the gene ends were 4 bases for V and 5 bases for J; bases not matched to a gene: 17. Per the germline V gene, CDR1 is SGHVS and CDR2 is FQNEAQ. The CDR3 spans 18 residues. CDR3 sequence: CASSSSPTYGTSRETQYF. In DNA form, the CDR3 reads TGTGCCAGCAGCTCCTCACCGACTTACGGGACTAGCAGGGAGACCCAGTACTTC. The full variable domain, its missing parts supplied by reference TRBV7-8 and TRBJ2-5, is GAGVSQSPRYKVAKRGQDVALRCDPISGHVSLFWYQQALGQGPEFLTYFQNEAQLDKSGLPSDRFFAERPEGSVSTLKIQRTQQEDSAVYLCASSSSPTYGTSRETQYFGPGTRLLVL.

This clone was counted a single time. The chain recombines TRBV10-3 with TRBJ2-3; TRBD2 might be the D (6 bases). The CDR3 runs to 13 residues. The V gene's germline CDR1 is ENHRY and CDR2 SYGVKD. V dropped 7 bases and J dropped 7 bases, with 15 bases sitting between them. The CDR3 sequence is CAITEGLLNTQYF. CDR3 coding DNA: TGTGCCATCACCGAAGGACTACTAAATACGCAGTATTTT.

To note about this clone: The same CDR3 also results from other DNA sequences found in this sample. The rearrangement links TRBV5-1 to TRBJ2-7; a possible D gene is TRBD2 (6 bases). The CDR3 has 14 amino acids. CDR1 and CDR2 (germline): SGHRS, YFSETQ. V lost 4 bases to trimming and J lost 0 bases, with 11 bases between them. The CDR3 coding sequence is TGCGCCAGCAGCCTGGGGGGAGCCTCCTACGAGCAGTACTTC. Its translation: CASSLGGASYEQYF. Supplemented by reference TRBV5-1 and TRBJ2-7, the full variable domain reads KAGVTQTPRYLIKTRGQQVTLSCSPISGHRSVSWYQQTPGQGLQFLFEYFSETQRNKGNFPGRFSGRQFSNSRSEMNVSTLELGDSALYLCASSLGGASYEQYFGPGTRLTVT.

The chain recombines TRBV10-3 with TRBJ2-1; 8 bases align to TRBD2. There are 14 residues in the CDR3. V lost 4 bases, J lost 10 bases, and 9 bases stayed unmatched. Germline V gene lookup returns CDR1 ENHRY and CDR2 SYGVKD. CDR3 nucleotide sequence: TGTGCCATCAGTGGGGGACTAGAGGTAGGGGAGCAGTTCTTC. Encoded protein: CAISGGLEVGEQFF.

This clone has a single count. The chain joins TRBV19 to TRBJ2-6; 11 positions agree with TRBD2. Germline V gene lookup returns CDR1 LNHDA and CDR2 SQIVND (reference sequence). The ends lost 9 bases at V and 0 bases at J; junction bases unmatched: 10. The CDR3 has 18 residues. The CDR3 bases are TGTGCCAGCAGCTCCATAGCGGGAGGGAGCTCTGGGGCCAACGTCCTGACTTTC. Its protein is CASSSIAGGSSGANVLTF.